Ten or more counts support the clone carrying this TCR beta chain. This sample is drawn from a study of T cells in Graves' hyperthyroidism and ophthalmopathy. Amplification of TCR beta CDR3 regions used RNA as the template. The TCR CDR3 first-round RT-PCR relied on the HTBI primer set. MiXCR, applied by TCRdb to the multiplex PCR reads, yields one record per CDR3 protein. The data show around 440,000 distinct CDR3 sequences, more than 15% seen once. The CDR3 consists of 16 residues. Germline V gene lookup returns CDR1 ENHRY and CDR2 SYGVKD. V was clipped by 2 bases and J by 4 bases; unmatched bases: 8. Hyperthyroidism of Graves' type that showed no ophthalmopathy progression within 18 months was stable.

The specimen sequenced was blood. This sequence was found in a woman between 18 and 30 years old with Graves' hyperthyroidism. The rearrangement uses TRBV10-3 and TRBJ2-5; 9 bases align to TRBD2. The CDR3 nucleotides read TGTGCCATCAGTGAGAGGGGGACTAGCTCCCCAGAGACCCAGTACTTC. Residues: CAISERGTSSPETQYF.